Below, 5 T cell receptor beta chains from the same sample are listed, as sequenced in a study of PD-L1 blockade in urothelial cancer. Time point described: peripheral blood 6 weeks after treatment start. Repertoires were generated with immunoSEQ multiplex PCR, while TCRdb's copy carries only in-frame clones and drops some. The sample contains roughly 110,000 clones, less than 95% of which appear only once. Sequenced material: PBMCs, taken around atezolizumab (anti-PD-L1) treatment. These receptors were taken from a man between 60 and 70 years old with urothelial cancer.

The genes are TRBV29-1 and TRBJ1-3; D is unresolved. The V end was cut by 6 bases, the J end by 1 base, with 13 bases between. CDR3 length: 14 amino acids. Germline CDR1 reads SQVTM; CDR2 reads ANQGSEA. CDR3 in amino acids: CSVYGDSSGNTIYF. CDR3 coding DNA: TGCAGCGTATACGGAGATTCGTCTGGAAACACCATATATTTT. The full variable domain, rest sourced from reference TRBV29-1 and TRBJ1-3, is SAVISQKPSRDICQRGTSLTIQCQVDSQVTMMFWYRQQPGQSLTLIATANQGSEATYESGFVIDKFPISRPNLTFSTLTVSNMSPEDSSIYLCSVYGDSSGNTIYFGEGSWLTVV.

The V gene is TRBV6-6, the J gene TRBJ2-7, with 9 bases matching TRBD2. This CDR3 spans 14 amino acids. The germline V gene encodes CDR1 MNHNY and CDR2 SVGAGI (reference sequence). After removal of 7 bases from V and 2 bases from J, the junction contained 6 bases not matched to a gene. CDR3 loop: CASKTGLAAYEQYF. For the CDR3, the DNA is TGTGCCAGCAAGACGGGACTAGCTGCCTACGAGCAGTACTTC.

The V gene is TRBV7-9, the J gene TRBJ1-5, with D possibly matching TRBD1 (6 bases). V lost 1 base to trimming and J lost 4 bases, with 17 bases between them. CDR3 length: 17 amino acids. Germline loops: CDR1 SEHNR, CDR2 FQNEAQ (reference sequence). The CDR3 DNA is TGTGCCAGCAGCTTAGTGGGGGGGCGGGAGATGAATCAGCCCCAGCATTTT. Its protein is CASSLVGGREMNQPQHF.

The gene calls are TRBV6-1 and TRBJ2-7; 8 bases fit TRBD1. Unmatched junction bases numbered 7, after V lost 2 bases and J lost 4 bases. Germline CDR1 and CDR2: MNHNS and SASEGT. This CDR3 is 15 amino acids long. The CDR3 sequence is CASSEFGQGAYEQYF. In DNA form, the CDR3 reads TGTGCCAGCAGTGAATTCGGGCAGGGGGCATACGAGCAGTACTTC.

This clone has just one count. The chain has TRBV30 and TRBJ2-1; perhaps TRBD2 as D (6 bases). Trimming took 3 bases from V and 15 from J, leaving 18 bases between them. Germline CDR1 reads GTSNPN; CDR2 reads SVGIG (reference sequence). The CDR3 consists of 12 residues. CDR3 bases: TGTGCCTGGAGGGGTTCAGGAGGGACTGGGTTCTTC. Protein product: CAWRGSGGTGFF.